The sample holds a few counts of the clone carrying this T cell receptor (beta chain). The CDR3 loop spans 13 amino acids. Germline V lookup: CDR1 LNHDA, CDR2 SQIVND (reference sequence). Trimming took 5 bases from V and 7 from J, leaving 12 bases between them. This specimen comes from a study of T cell responses to AZD1222 COVID-19 vaccine. The table came from immunoSEQ multiplex PCR; TCRdb's copy has only in-frame clones and leaves some out. The sample contains 65,000 to 95,000 clones, 70% to 90% of which appear only once. The J gene is TRBJ1-5, the V gene TRBV19; D is possibly TRBD1 (5 bases). The material sequenced was peripheral blood, taken 28 days after the second AZD1222 dose. This TCR came from an adult who received the AZD1222 COVID-19 vaccine. CDR3 in DNA: TGTGCCAGTAGTTGGGGGGTGGGACAGCCCCAGCATTTT. This sequence encodes CASSWGVGQPQHF.